This section outlines one TCR beta chain sequence together with its context. The source of the sample is a study of blood T cell repertoires in COVID-19. Looking at the study overall: Material from acute and convalescent COVID-19 was sourced from the United States, Italy and Spain. PBMCs, B-cell-depleted T cells, or T cells were the source of the cDNA or gDNA that made up the material.

Measured with immunoSEQ multiplex PCR; TCRdb has only the in-frame clones, and not every one. The data show approximately 140,000 clones, with less than 90% seen just once and about 2.5% held by the top ten. Participants spanned ages about 18 to 90 years and resided in 20 to 25 US areas. This receptor was obtained from a woman in her fifties or sixties who had recovered from COVID-19. The sequencing input was PBMCs or T cells enriched from blood (not recorded which).

The CDR3, as DNA: TGTGCCAGCAGCCTAACAACAGGGGCGGGCTATGGCTACACCTTC. The encoded protein is CASSLTTGAGYGYTF. This chain connects TRBV7-9 to TRBJ1-2; 7 nucleotides align to TRBD1. Trimming took 5 bases from V and 4 from J; bases not matched to a gene: 10. Germline V gene sequence: CDR1 SEHNR, CDR2 FQNEAQ (reference sequence). CDR3 length: 15 amino acids.